This T cell receptor beta chain originates from a study of beta chain features in type 1 diabetes. Points from the study as a whole: Patients showed naive, central memory and Treg TCRB repertoires that appeared more similar than those of healthy donors.

This clone was seen more than once but under ten times. Its antigen is not known. Researchers reported sorting CD4+ naive, central memory, regulatory and stem cell-like memory cells via CD45RO/CCR7/CD25/CD127/CD95/CD27. Looked up from germline, CDR1 is MDHEN and CDR2 is SYDVKM. This CDR3 region has 16 residues. V gave up 3 bases and J gave up 0 bases, with 12 bases separating them. Expressed TCRB transcripts were sequenced because the isolated RNA had all been reverse transcribed beforehand. Assay: immunoSEQ multiplex PCR; the TCRdb copy retains only in-frame clones and omits some. The sample gives more than 130,000 clones, 6.9% of which show up once; about 1.4% is in the top ten.

V and J are TRBV28 and TRBJ1-5; no reliable D call. Specimen: central memory CD4+ T cells from blood. The receptor's source is a woman aged 30 to 39 in good health. The CDR3 sequence is CASSFGQAYSNQPQHF. CDR3 DNA: TGTGCCAGCAGTTTTGGGCAGGCTTATAGCAATCAGCCCCAGCATTTT.